A selection of T cell receptor beta chains follows, all from one sample in a study of T-cell memory formation after mild COVID-19. TCRdb re-derived calls from the 5' RACE reads in MiXCR, one entry per CDR3 protein. Among 550,000 to 700,000 distinct CDR3 sequences, 15% to 20% were seen once, and the ten largest hold 12%. The sample comprised PBMCs or a T cell subset sorted from them (not recorded which). These receptors all stem from an adult woman who had mild COVID-19 (a few samples of this study predate the infection). Cell type and time point are not known. Both conserved end residues are part of each CDR3. D genes are given only for firm matches. Where a row states a size, it is once, few, many or the class of an expanded clone; other rows omit it.

clone_size,v_call,d_call,j_call,cdr3_nt,cdr3_aa
-,TRBV4-2,TRBD2,TRBJ2-5,TGTGCCAGCAGCCACGTCCCTGGGACTAGCGGCCCGCCCCAAGAGACCCAGTACTTC,CASSHVPGTSGPPQETQYF
few,TRBV5-6,-,TRBJ2-1,TGTGCCGCGGGGCAGGTAAACAATGAGCAGTTCTTC,CAAGQVNNEQFF
-,TRBV2,-,TRBJ1-6,TGTGCCAGCAGTGAAGTGACAGCATTCTCTAATTCACCCCTCCACTTT,CASSEVTAFSNSPLHF
-,TRBV30,-,TRBJ2-7,TGTGCCTGGAGTGTCCCAGCCGACAGGCCTGGGTACGAGCAGTACTTC,CAWSVPADRPGYEQYF
few,TRBV6-2/TRBV6-3,-,TRBJ1-5,TGTGCCAGCAATAGTCCATTTGAAGGGGGTCAGCCCCAGCATTTT,CASNSPFEGGQPQHF
many,TRBV7-2,-,TRBJ2-3,TGTGCCAGCAGCCGACTCGGGTTTGTCCTCGAGGGAGATACGCAGTATTTT,CASSRLGFVLEGDTQYF
few,TRBV15,TRBD2,TRBJ2-1,TGTGCCACCAGCAGAGAAGGGACTAGCGGGAGCAATGAGCAGTTCTTC,CATSREGTSGSNEQFF
-,TRBV12-3/TRBV12-4,-,TRBJ1-1,TGTGCCAGCACCCACTCCTCGGGCGCCACTGAAGCTTTCTTT,CASTHSSGATEAFF
-,TRBV12-3/TRBV12-4,-,TRBJ1-5,TGTGCCAGCAGTTTGACGGGGACCAATCAGCCCCAGCATTTT,CASSLTGTNQPQHF
few,TRBV12-3/TRBV12-4,TRBD1,TRBJ1-1,TGTGCCAGCAGTTGGGACAGGGAAGGTGAAGCTTTCTTT,CASSWDREGEAFF
-,TRBV27,-,TRBJ1-5,TGTGCCAGCAGTCGGGGGGGGATTAGCAATCAGCCCCAGCATTTT,CASSRGGISNQPQHF
few,TRBV2,-,TRBJ1-6,TGTGCCAGCAGTTCCCCCGATTCACCCCTCCACTTT,CASSSPDSPLHF
many,TRBV5-1,-,TRBJ2-1,TGCGCCAGCAGCTTCGAGGGGAGAAATGGAGGTTACAATGAGCAGTTCTTC,CASSFEGRNGGYNEQFF
many,TRBV4-2,TRBD2,TRBJ2-5,TGTGCCAGCAGCCAAGTCGGACTAGCGGAAGAGACCCAGTACTTC,CASSQVGLAEETQYF
many,TRBV5-1,TRBD1,TRBJ2-3,TGCGCCAGCAGGGGGACAGGGGGCACAGATACGCAGTATTTT,CASRGTGGTDTQYF
few,TRBV3-1,-,TRBJ2-7,TGTGCCAGCAGCCAAGATGGCCCCTGGGAGCAGTACTTC,CASSQDGPWEQYF
-,TRBV4-2,-,TRBJ2-7,TGTGCCAGCAGCCAACGGAGTGCCTACGAGCAGTACTTC,CASSQRSAYEQYF
-,TRBV7-2,-,TRBJ2-7,TGTGCCAGCAGCTGGGACGGGACCTACGAGCAGTACTTC,CASSWDGTYEQYF
-,TRBV7-6,-,TRBJ2-1,TGTGCCAGCAGCTTAGGTCCCCCTACTGGATACAATGAGCAGTTCTTC,CASSLGPPTGYNEQFF
few,TRBV6-2/TRBV6-3,-,TRBJ1-1,TGTGCCAGCCTAGAGTTGGGAAGAGGGAACACTGAAGCTTTCTTT,CASLELGRGNTEAFF
-,TRBV29-1,TRBD1,TRBJ2-7,TGCAGCGTTAACAGGGGGTACCCTCCCTACGAGCAGTACTTC,CSVNRGYPPYEQYF
few,TRBV24-1,TRBD2,TRBJ2-3,TGTGCCACCAGTGATTTGCGAAGCGGGGAAACAGATACGCAGTATTTT,CATSDLRSGETDTQYF
few,TRBV7-3,-,TRBJ2-1,TGTGCCAGCAGCTTACGGGTTTCCGCACGCAATGAGCAGTTCTTC,CASSLRVSARNEQFF
few,TRBV24-1,TRBD1,TRBJ1-4,TGTGCCACCAGTGACGATTGGTCTGGGGACAGCACCAATGAAAAACTGTTTTTT,CATSDDWSGDSTNEKLFF
-,TRBV9,-,TRBJ2-5,TGTGCCAGCAGCGTAGGCTACCAAGAGACCCAGTACTTC,CASSVGYQETQYF
few,TRBV12-5,TRBD2,TRBJ2-7,TGTGCTAGTGGTTTGGTACGTGTTAGCGGGGGGGCTCCGGTCGGAAACTACGAGCAGTACTTC,CASGLVRVSGGAPVGNYEQYF
-,TRBV12-3/TRBV12-4,-,TRBJ2-3,TGTGCCAGCAGCCAACCATGGGGGCCCAACACAGATACGCAGTATTTT,CASSQPWGPNTDTQYF
-,TRBV20-1,TRBD2,TRBJ2-1,TGCAGTGCTAGCCTTGCGGGGGGGGACAATGAGCAGTTCTTC,CSASLAGGDNEQFF
few,TRBV6-5,TRBD1,TRBJ1-5,TGTGCCAGCAGTTACGGGGGTAGGACAGGGAGTCAGCCCCAGCATTTT,CASSYGGRTGSQPQHF